The 7 T cell receptor beta chains below come from one sample, sequenced in a study of T cell responses to AZD1222 COVID-19 vaccine. This table comes from immunoSEQ multiplex PCR, and its TCRdb copy is limited to in-frame clones, with some not included. The table records around 160,000 clones, about 93% of them present only once. Sequenced here: peripheral blood, sampled on day 0 of AZD1222 vaccination. These receptors were taken from an adult in good health.

The chain carries TRBV9 and TRBJ2-7; weak D call: TRBD2 (5 bases). CDR3 length equals 14 residues. V lost 5 bases, J lost 2 bases, and 14 bases lay in between. The V gene's germline CDR1 is SGDLS and CDR2 YYNGEE. The CDR3 loop reads CASSLLAITYEQYF. CDR3 bases: TGTGCCAGCAGTCTTTTAGCGATAACCTACGAGCAGTACTTC.

The chain joins TRBV3-1 (or the pseudogene TRBV3-2) to TRBJ1-5; the D gene is possibly TRBD1 (6 bases). Trimming removed 2 bases from V and 7 bases from J, with 12 bases in between. Per germline, CDR1 LGHDT and CDR2 YNNKEL (reference sequence). The CDR3 is 14 residues long. CDR3 sequence (DNA): TGTGCCAGCAGCCAAAACCTACAGGGCCAGCCCCAGCATTTT. It yields the protein CASSQNLQGQPQHF.

The rearrangement uses TRBV6-5 and TRBJ2-1, with TRBD2 as a possible D gene (6 bases). The CDR3 loop spans 15 amino acids. Germline V gene sequence: CDR1 MNHEY, CDR2 SVGAGI. With 6 bases removed from V and 3 bases from J, the gap between germline ends came to 15 bases. The CDR3: CASSHGGTFYNEQFF. The DNA for the CDR3 is TGTGCCAGCAGCCACGGGGGAACTTTCTACAATGAGCAGTTCTTC.

The rearrangement links TRBV4-2 to TRBJ2-1; D not resolved. CDR1 and CDR2 from the germline V gene are LGHNA and YNFKEQ. The CDR3 runs 13 residues. Trimming removed 1 base from V and 6 bases from J, with 7 bases in between. CDR3 coding DNA: TGTGCCAGCAGCCAAGGGGCCACCAATGAGCAGTTCTTC. Protein: CASSQGATNEQFF.

This clone was detected once. The chain combines TRBV3-1 (or the pseudogene TRBV3-2) with TRBJ2-7, with 7 positions matching TRBD2. Trimming at V came to 4 bases and at J to 3 bases, leaving 9 bases not matched to a gene. The germline gives CDR1 LGHDT, CDR2 YNNKEL (reference sequence). The CDR3 extends over 15 amino acids. CDR3 protein: CASSLPGEGLYEQYF. The DNA of the CDR3 is TGTGCCAGCAGCCTACCTGGGGAGGGCCTCTACGAGCAGTACTTC.

V gene TRBV6-2 or TRBV6-3 combines with J gene TRBJ1-1, with D possibly matching TRBD1 (6 bases). V lost 0 bases to trimming and J lost 4 bases, with 9 bases between them. There are 14 residues in the CDR3. Germline V gene lookup returns CDR1 MNHEY and CDR2 SVGEGT. The CDR3 DNA sequence: TGTGCCAGCAGTTACTCCCAAGGGGGCACTGAAGCTTTCTTT. Its translation: CASSYSQGGTEAFF.

As concerns this clone: Other DNA sequences in the sample encode the same CDR3. The chain has TRBV12-3 or TRBV12-4 and TRBJ2-1; D gene unclear. V was shortened by 5 bases and J by 4 bases, with 6 bases between the two germline ends. This CDR3 contains 12 residues. In DNA form, the CDR3 reads TGTGCCAGCAGTCTAGGGTACAATGAGCAGTTCTTC. Its translation: CASSLGYNEQFF.